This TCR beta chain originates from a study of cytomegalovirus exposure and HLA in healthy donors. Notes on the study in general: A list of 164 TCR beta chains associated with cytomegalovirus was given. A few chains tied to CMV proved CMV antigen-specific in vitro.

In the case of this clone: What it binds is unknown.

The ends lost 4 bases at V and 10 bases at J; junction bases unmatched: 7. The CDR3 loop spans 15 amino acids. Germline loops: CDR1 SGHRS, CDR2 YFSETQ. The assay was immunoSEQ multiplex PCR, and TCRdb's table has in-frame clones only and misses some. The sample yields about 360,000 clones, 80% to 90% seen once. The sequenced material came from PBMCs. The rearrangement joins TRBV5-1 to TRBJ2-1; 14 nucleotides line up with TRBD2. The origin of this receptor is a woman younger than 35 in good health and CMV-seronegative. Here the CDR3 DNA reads TGCGCCAGCAGCCGGGGACTAGCGGGAGTAGAGGAGCAGTTCTTC. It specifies CASSRGLAGVEEQFF.